This T cell receptor (beta chain) stems from a study of cytomegalovirus exposure and HLA in healthy donors. Study observations and caveats: A later analysis found most CMV-associated TCR beta chains apparently HLA-restricted. Rare TCR sequences predominated, though certain public TCRs were found in many donors.

With 60 Vbeta and 13 Jbeta primers, the PCR was carried out. Per the authors' pipeline: There were about 80 million unique TCR beta chains by a later count, and 8.5 million to 14 million of them were shared. The assay was immunoSEQ multiplex PCR, and TCRdb's table has in-frame clones only and misses some. That table gives V, J and clone size, and the DNA gave D and trimming. Among over 110,000 clones listed, approximately 80% were seen once. A word on this clone: Its antigen is unidentified.

Trimming stripped 2 bases from V and 3 bases from J, with 17 bases between. The CDR3 spans 16 residues. CDR1 is SGHTA and CDR2 is FQGNSA in the germline V gene. Sequencing was performed on PBMCs. This receptor was identified in a middle-aged woman in good health and CMV-seropositive. The chain couples TRBV7-2 to TRBJ2-7; TRBD1 is a possible D gene (6 bases). CDR3 nucleotide sequence: TGTGCCAGCAGCTTACCTCAGGGGTTACGGGTCTACGAGCAGTACTTC. Its protein is CASSLPQGLRVYEQYF.